The subject of this entry is one T cell receptor beta chain. The antigen is undetermined. These data belong to a study of long-term antiretroviral therapy in people with HIV. General study findings and limits: Blood, drawn from about 2004 to 2017, may reflect older ART regimens. Clones that expanded before ART (that is, prior to treatment) dominated the repertoire at all time points.

At minimum, one pre-ART and two post-ART PBMC samples were obtained from each donor. Every participant with HIV received treatment in the United States. immunoSEQ v3.0 was run at survey level. The method was immunoSEQ multiplex PCR; TCRdb's version includes in-frame clones alone and lacks a portion of them. The repertoire holds roughly 21,000 clones, with approximately 81% as singletons. The length of the CDR3 is 14 residues. CDR1 is MDHEN and CDR2 is SYDVKM in the germline V gene. V lost 3 bases and J lost 5, with 10 bases in between. The V gene is TRBV28, the J gene TRBJ2-2; D not resolved. This clonotype was sampled from a man aged 35 to 55 with HIV. The sequences come from unsorted PBMCs, collected 0.1 years before starting antiretroviral therapy. CDR3 nucleotide sequence: TGTGCCAGCAGTTTGGAGAGTGGGACCGGGGAGCTGTTTTTT. This sequence encodes CASSLESGTGELFF.